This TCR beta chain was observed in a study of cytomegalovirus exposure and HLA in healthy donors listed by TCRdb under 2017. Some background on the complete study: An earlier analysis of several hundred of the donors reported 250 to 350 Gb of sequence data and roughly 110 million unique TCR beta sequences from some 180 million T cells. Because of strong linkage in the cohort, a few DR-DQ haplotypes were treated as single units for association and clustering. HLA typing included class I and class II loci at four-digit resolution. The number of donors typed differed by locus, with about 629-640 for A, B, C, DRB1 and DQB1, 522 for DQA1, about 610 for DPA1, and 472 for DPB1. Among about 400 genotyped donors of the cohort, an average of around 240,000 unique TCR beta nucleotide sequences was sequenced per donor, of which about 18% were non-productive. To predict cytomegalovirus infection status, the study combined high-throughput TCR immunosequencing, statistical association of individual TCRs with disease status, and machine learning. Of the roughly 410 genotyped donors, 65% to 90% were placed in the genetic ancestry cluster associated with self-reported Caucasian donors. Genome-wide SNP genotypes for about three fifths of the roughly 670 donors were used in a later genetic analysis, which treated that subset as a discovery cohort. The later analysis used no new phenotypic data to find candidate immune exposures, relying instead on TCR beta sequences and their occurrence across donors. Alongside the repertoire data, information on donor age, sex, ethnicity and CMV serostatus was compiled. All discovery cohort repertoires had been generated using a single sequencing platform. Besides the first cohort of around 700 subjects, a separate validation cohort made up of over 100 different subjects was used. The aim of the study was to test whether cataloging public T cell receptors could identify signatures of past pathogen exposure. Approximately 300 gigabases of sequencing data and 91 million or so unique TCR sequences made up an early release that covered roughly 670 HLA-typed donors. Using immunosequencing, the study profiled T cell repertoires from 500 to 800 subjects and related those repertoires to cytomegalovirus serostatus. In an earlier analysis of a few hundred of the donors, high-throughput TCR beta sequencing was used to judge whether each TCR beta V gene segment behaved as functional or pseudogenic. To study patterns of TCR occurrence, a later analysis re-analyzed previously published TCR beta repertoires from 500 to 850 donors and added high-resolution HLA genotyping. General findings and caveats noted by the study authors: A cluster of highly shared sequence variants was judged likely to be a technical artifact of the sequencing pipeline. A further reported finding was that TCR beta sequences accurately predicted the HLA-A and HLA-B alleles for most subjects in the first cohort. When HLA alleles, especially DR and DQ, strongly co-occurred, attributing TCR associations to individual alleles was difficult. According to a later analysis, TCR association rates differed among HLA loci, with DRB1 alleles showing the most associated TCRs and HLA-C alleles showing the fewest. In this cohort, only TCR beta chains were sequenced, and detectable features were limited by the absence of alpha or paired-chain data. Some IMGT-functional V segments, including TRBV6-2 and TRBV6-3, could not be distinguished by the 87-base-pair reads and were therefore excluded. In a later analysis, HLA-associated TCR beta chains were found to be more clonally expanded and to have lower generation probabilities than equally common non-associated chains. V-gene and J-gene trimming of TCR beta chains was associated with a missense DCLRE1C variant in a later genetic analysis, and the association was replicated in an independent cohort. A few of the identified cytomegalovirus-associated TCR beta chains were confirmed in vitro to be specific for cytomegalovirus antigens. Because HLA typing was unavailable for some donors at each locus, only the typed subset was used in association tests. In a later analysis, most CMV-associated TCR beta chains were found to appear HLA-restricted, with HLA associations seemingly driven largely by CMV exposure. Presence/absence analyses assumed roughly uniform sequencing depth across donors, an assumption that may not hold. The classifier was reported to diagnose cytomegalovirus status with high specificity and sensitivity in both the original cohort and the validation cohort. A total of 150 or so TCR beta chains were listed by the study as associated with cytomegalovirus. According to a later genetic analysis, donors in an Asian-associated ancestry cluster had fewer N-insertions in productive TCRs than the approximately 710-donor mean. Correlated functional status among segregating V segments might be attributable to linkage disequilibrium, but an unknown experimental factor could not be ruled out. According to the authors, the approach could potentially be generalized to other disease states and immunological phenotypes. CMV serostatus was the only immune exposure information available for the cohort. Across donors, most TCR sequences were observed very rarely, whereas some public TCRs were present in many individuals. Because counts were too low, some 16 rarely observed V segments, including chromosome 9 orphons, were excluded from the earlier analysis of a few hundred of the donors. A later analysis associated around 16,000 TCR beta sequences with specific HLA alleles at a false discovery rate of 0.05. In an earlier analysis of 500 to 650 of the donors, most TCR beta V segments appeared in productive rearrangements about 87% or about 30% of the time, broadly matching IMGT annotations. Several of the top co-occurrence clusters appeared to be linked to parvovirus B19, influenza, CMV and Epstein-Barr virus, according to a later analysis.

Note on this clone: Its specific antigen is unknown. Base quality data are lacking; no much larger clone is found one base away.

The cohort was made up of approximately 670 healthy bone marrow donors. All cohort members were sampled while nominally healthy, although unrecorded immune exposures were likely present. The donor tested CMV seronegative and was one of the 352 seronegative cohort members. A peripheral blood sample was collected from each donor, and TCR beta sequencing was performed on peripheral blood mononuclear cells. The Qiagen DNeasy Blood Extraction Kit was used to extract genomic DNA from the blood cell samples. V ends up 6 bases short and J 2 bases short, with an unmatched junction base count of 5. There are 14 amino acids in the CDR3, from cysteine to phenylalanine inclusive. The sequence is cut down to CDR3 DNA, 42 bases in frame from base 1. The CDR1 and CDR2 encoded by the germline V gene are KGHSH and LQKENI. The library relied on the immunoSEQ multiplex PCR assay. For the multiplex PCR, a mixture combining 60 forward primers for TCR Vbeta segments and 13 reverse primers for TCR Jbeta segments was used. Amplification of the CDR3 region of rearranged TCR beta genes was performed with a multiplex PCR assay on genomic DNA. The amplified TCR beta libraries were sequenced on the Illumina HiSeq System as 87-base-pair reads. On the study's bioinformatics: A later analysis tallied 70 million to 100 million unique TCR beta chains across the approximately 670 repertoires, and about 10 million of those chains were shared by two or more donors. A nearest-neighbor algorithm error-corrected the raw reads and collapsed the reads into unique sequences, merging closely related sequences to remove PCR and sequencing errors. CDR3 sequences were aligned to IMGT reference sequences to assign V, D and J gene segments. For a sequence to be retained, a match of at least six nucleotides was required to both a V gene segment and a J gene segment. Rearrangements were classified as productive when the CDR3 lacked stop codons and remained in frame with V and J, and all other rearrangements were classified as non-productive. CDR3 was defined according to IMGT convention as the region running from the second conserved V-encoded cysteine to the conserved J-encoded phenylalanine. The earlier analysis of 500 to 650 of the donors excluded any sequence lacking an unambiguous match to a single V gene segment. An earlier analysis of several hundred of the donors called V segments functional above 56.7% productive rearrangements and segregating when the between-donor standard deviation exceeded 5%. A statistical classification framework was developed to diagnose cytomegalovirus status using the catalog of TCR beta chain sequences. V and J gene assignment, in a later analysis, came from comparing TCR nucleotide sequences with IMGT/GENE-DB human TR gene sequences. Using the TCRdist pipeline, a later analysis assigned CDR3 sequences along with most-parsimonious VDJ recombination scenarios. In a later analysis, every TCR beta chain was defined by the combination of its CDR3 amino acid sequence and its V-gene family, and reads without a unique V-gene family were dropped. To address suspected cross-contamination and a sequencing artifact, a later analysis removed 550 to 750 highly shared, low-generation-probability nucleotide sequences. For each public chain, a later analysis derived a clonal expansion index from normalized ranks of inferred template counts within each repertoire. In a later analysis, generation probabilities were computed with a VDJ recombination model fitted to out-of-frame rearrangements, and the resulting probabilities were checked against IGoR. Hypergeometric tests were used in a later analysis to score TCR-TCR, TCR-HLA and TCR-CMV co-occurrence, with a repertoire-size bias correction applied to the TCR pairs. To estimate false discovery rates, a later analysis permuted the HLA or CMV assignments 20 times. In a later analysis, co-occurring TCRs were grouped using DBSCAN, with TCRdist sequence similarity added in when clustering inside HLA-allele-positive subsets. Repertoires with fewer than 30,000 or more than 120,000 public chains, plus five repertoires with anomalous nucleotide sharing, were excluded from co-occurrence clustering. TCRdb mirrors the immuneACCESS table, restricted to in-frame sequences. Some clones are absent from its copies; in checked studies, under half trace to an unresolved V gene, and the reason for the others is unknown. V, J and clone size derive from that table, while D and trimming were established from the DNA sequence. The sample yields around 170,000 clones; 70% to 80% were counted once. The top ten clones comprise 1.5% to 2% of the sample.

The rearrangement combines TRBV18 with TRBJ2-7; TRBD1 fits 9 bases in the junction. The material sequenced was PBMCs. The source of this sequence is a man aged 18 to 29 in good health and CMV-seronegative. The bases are TGTGCCAGCTCCTCCGGGACAGGGCCCTACGAGCAGTACTTC. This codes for CASSSGTGPYEQYF. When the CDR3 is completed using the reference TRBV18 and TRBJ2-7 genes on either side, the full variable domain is NAGVMQNPRHLVRRRGQEARLRCSPMKGHSHVYWYRQLPEEGLKFMVYLQKENIIDESGMPKERFSAEFPKEGPSILRIQQVVRGDSAAYFCASSSGTGPYEQYFGPGTRLTVT.